This T cell receptor (beta chain) appears in the sequencing data of a study of post-analysis software for immune sequencing data. Study outcomes and limitations: Same-batch preparations were strongly co-clustered by F measure. Normalized Chao1 diversity in multiple sclerosis patients fell significantly below that of controls. Five or six TRBV segments, TRBV5-6, TRBV5-1 and TRBV20-1 among them, were found more frequent in patients than controls.

With regard to this clonotype: Its target is unknown.

Every TCR beta cDNA library bore unique molecular identifiers. Researchers reported some 500,000 cDNA molecules coming from around 1 to 9.1 million T cells. TCRdb re-called the PCR reads through MiXCR, storing one row per CDR3 protein. The sample contains roughly 800,000 distinct CDR3 sequences, 53% of which appear only once. Germline values: CDR1 DFQATT, CDR2 SNEGSKA (reference sequence). This CDR3 has 11 residues. Deletions cut 5 bases from V and 6 bases from J, with 9 bases between. The V and J genes are TRBV20-1 and TRBJ2-3; D unclear. Sequencing was performed on blood. This sequence was found in a girl aged 10 to 17 with multiple sclerosis. The CDR3 DNA reads TGCAGTGCTCGAACCCCCGATACGCAGTATTTT. Translated, it gives CSARTPDTQYF.